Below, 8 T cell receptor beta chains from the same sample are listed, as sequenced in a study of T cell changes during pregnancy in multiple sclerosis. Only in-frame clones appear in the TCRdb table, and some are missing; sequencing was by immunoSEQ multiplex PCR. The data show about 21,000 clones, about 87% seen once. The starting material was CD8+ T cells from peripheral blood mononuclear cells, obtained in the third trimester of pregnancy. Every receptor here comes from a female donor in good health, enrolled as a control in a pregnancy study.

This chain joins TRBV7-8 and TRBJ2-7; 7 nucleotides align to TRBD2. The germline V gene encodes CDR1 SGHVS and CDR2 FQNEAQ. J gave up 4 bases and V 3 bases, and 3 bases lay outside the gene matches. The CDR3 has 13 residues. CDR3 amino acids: CASSFNGGYEQYF. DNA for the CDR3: TGTGCCAGCAGCTTTAACGGGGGGTACGAGCAGTACTTC.

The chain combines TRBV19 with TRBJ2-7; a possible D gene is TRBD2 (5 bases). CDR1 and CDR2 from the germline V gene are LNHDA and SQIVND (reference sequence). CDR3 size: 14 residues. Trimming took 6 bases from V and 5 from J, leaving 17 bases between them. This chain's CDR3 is CASSQDLEGNEQYF. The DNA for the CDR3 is TGTGCCAGTAGCCAGGACCTAGAGGGCAACGAGCAGTACTTC.

The CDR3: CATRSRSGRIYEQYF. The CDR3 DNA is TGTGCCACCCGAAGCCGGAGCGGGAGGATCTACGAGCAGTACTTC. The rearrangement joins TRBV15 to TRBJ2-7, with TRBD2 matching over 9 bases. CDR3 size: 15 residues. Germline loops: CDR1 LNHNV, CDR2 YYDKDF (reference sequence). V lost 8 bases to trimming and J lost 3 bases; unmatched junction nucleotides: 11.

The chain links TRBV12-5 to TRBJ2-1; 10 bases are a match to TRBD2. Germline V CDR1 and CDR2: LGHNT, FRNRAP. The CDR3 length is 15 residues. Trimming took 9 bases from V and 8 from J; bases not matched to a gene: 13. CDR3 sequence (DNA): TGTGCTAGGGGGGTGGATAGCGGGAGGCTCGATGAGCAGTTCTTC. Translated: CARGVDSGRLDEQFF.

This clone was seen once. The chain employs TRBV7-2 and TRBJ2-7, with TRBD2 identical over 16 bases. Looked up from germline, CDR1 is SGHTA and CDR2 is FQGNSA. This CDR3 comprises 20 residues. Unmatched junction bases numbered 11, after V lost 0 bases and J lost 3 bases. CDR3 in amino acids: CASSLAMGLAGGPWNYEQYF. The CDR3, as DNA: TGTGCCAGCAGCTTAGCCATGGGACTAGCGGGAGGGCCGTGGAACTACGAGCAGTACTTC. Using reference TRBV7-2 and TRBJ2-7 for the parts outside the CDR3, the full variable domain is GAGVSQSPSNKVTEKGKDVELRCDPISGHTALYWYRQSLGQGLEFLIYFQGNSAPDKSGLPSDRFSAERTGGSVSTLTIQRTQQEDSAVYLCASSLAMGLAGGPWNYEQYFGPGTRLTVT.

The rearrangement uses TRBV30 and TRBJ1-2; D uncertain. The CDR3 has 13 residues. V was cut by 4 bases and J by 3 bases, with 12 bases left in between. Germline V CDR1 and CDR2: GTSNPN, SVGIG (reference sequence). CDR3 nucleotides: TGTGCCTGGATATGGGCACCGCACTATGGCTACACCTTC. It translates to CAWIWAPHYGYTF.

Here the CDR3 DNA reads TGTGCCAGCAGCGTAGGGGGGGGGACCAACAATGAGCAGTTCTTC. Encoded protein: CASSVGGGTNNEQFF. The J gene is TRBJ2-1, the V gene TRBV9; TRBD2 agrees at 7 bases. Trimming cost V 0 bases and J 5 bases; bases outside gene matches: 5. This CDR3 contains 15 residues. The germline V gene encodes CDR1 SGDLS and CDR2 YYNGEE.

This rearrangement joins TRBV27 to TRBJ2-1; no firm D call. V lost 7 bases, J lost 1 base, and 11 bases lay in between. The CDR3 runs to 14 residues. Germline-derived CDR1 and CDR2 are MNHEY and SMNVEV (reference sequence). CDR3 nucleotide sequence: TGTGCCAGCACCCGCGTGAGTTCCTACAATGAGCAGTTCTTC. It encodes CASTRVSSYNEQFF.